This TCR beta chain was profiled in a study of T cell repertoires in cytomegalovirus infection. MiXCR, run by TCRdb on the reads, gives a single entry per CDR3 protein. The data contain about 600,000 distinct CDR3 sequences, roughly 26% of them seen just once; the ten biggest clones take up 8%. In germline, CDR1 is SGHKS, CDR2 YYEKEE (reference sequence). V lost 0 bases and J 6 bases, leaving 7 bases between the germline ends. This CDR3 contains 12 residues. This receptor was obtained from a human donor in good health (CMV status not recorded). Some clones in this sample may be carry-over from other donors' samples. The chain links TRBV5-5 to TRBJ2-7; D is ambiguous. Sequences were obtained from CD8+ T cells from PBMCs. The CDR3: CASSLVNAEQYV. The CDR3 nucleotides are TGTGCCAGCAGCTTGGTTAACGCCGAGCAGTACGTC.